A selection of T cell receptor beta chains follows, all from one sample in a study of CD8 T cells in Susac syndrome. TCRdb independently ran MiXCR on the immunoSEQ multiplex PCR reads; one entry per CDR3 protein. The sample lists 250,000 to 300,000 distinct CDR3 sequences; about 89% were seen once. The sample taken for sequencing was CD8+ T cells from PBMCs. All receptors come from a human donor with multiple sclerosis. CDR3s include the opening cysteine and the closing phenylalanine or tryptophan. Each record gives: D gene, J gene, V gene, clone size, CDR3 DNA, CDR3 protein. D genes are given only for firm matches. The size of a clone is reported for some rows only, either as once, few or many, or as a class for expanded clones.

TRBD1 | TRBJ2-7 | TRBV6-5 | - | TGTGCCAGCAGTTACCAGACAGGGGCCGAGCAGTACTTC | CASSYQTGAEQYF
- | TRBJ2-1 | TRBV6-2/TRBV6-3 | - | TGTGCCAGCACCTCAACTCAGGGGAATGAGCAGTTCTTC | CASTSTQGNEQFF
TRBD1 | TRBJ1-6 | TRBV25-1 | - | TGTGCCAGCAGTAGCGTAATCCCAGGGGGTTCACCCCTCCACTTT | CASSSVIPGGSPLHF
- | TRBJ2-7 | TRBV27 | - | TGTGCCAGCAGCCAAGTGACCCAGAACCCAAGATACGAGCAGTACTTC | CASSQVTQNPRYEQYF
- | TRBJ2-2 | TRBV6-2/TRBV6-3 | - | TGTGCCAGCAGTTACAATGTCTGGGCCGGGGAGCTGTTTTTT | CASSYNVWAGELFF
TRBD1 | TRBJ1-5 | TRBV30 | - | TGTGCCTGGAGTAAGGGGGCGGGAGGGAATCAGCCCCAGCATTTT | CAWSKGAGGNQPQHF
- | TRBJ1-1 | TRBV4-3 | once | TGCGCCAGCAAGGTCCTTGGGCGGGCGGACACTGAAGCTTTCTTT | CASKVLGRADTEAFF
TRBD2 | TRBJ2-1 | TRBV24-1 | - | TGTGCCACCAGTGACCCTCAACGACTAGCGGGGAGAAATGAGCAGTTCTTC | CATSDPQRLAGRNEQFF
- | TRBJ2-7 | TRBV5-6 | - | TGTGCCAGCAGCAGCCGTTCGGCCGAAAGGGCCCTCTCCTCCTACGAGCAGTACTTC | CASSSRSAERALSSYEQYF
- | TRBJ1-5 | TRBV12-3/TRBV12-4 | - | TGTGCCAGCAGTTTAGCGCCAAGCAATCAGCCCCAGCATTTT | CASSLAPSNQPQHF
- | TRBJ2-7 | TRBV30 | - | TGTGCCATTAACTACGAGGACTCCTACGAGCAGTACTTC | CAINYEDSYEQYF
- | TRBJ2-3 | TRBV5-4 | - | TGTGCCAGCAGCGAGTGGGCCGTCACAGATACGCAGTATTTT | CASSEWAVTDTQYF
TRBD2 | TRBJ2-1 | TRBV7-3 | - | TGTGCCAGCAGTACACCTCAAGACCTAGCGGGAGTCCCCTACAATGAGCAGTTCTTC | CASSTPQDLAGVPYNEQFF
- | TRBJ2-7 | TRBV6-2/TRBV6-3 | - | TGTGCCAGCAGTTACGGGGGGCCTTCCTACGAGCAGTACTTC | CASSYGGPSYEQYF
- | TRBJ1-2 | TRBV7-9 | - | TGTGCCAGCAGGGCTCCGGGGCCAACCTATGGCTACACCTTC | CASRAPGPTYGYTF
- | TRBJ2-7 | TRBV7-8 | once | TGTGCCAGCAGCTTAGCGATACTGTTTGGGGACGAGCAGTACTTC | CASSLAILFGDEQYF
- | TRBJ2-7 | TRBV14 | once | TGTGCCAGCAGCCAACTCTGGCATTCCTTGAGCGAGCAGTACTTC | CASSQLWHSLSEQYF
TRBD1 | TRBJ2-2 | TRBV29-1 | - | TGCAGCGTGGTAGGACAGGGTGTGACCGGGGAGCTGTTTTTT | CSVVGQGVTGELFF
- | TRBJ2-7 | TRBV12-3/TRBV12-4 | - | TGTGCCAGCACCTCACCCGGCAGGGGCGAGCAGTACTTC | CASTSPGRGEQYF
TRBD2 | TRBJ2-7 | TRBV4-3 | - | TGCGCCAGCAGCCAAGATCCGCCTAGCGGGAGGGCCCAGGAGCAGTACTTC | CASSQDPPSGRAQEQYF
- | TRBJ2-4 | TRBV21-1 | - | TGTGCCAGCAGCAAACGCCGGACAGGGCCTCTTGCCAAAAACATTCAGTACTTC | CASSKRRTGPLAKNIQYF
TRBD1 | TRBJ1-5 | TRBV27 | - | TGTGCCAGCTCTCCGGGACAGGGGGGGATTAGCAATCAGCCCCAGCATTTT | CASSPGQGGISNQPQHF
- | TRBJ2-1 | TRBV5-1 | - | TGCGCCAGCAGCACCATCGGGGGTCTCGATGAGCAGTTCTTC | CASSTIGGLDEQFF
TRBD1 | TRBJ2-7 | TRBV29-1 | - | TGCAGCGTTGTCGGGACAGGGGGCTCCTACGAGCAGTACTTC | CSVVGTGGSYEQYF
TRBD1 | TRBJ2-3 | TRBV6-2/TRBV6-3 | - | TGTGCCAGCAGTGAGGGACAGATCATCACAGATACGCAGTATTTT | CASSEGQIITDTQYF
TRBD1 | TRBJ1-1 | TRBV9 | - | TGTGCCAGCAGCACTCCGGGACAGGGGGCTCTCACTGAAGCTTTCTTT | CASSTPGQGALTEAFF
- | TRBJ2-7 | TRBV7-9 | - | TGTGCCAGCAGCTTGGGGATACTCGAGCAGTACTTC | CASSLGILEQYF
TRBD1 | TRBJ1-2 | TRBV28 | - | TGTGCCACTTACGACAGGGGCAACTATGGCTACACCTTC | CATYDRGNYGYTF
- | TRBJ2-7 | TRBV20-1 | - | TGCAGTGCTAGAGATCTGGTTCCGGTGGGAAGCTCCTACGAGCAGTACTTC | CSARDLVPVGSSYEQYF
- | TRBJ2-1 | TRBV30 | - | TGTGCCTGGAGGACGTACGTGCAGTTCTTC | CAWRTYVQFF
TRBD2 | TRBJ2-3 | TRBV7-3 | once | TGTGCCAGCAGCTTAACGGTTGCGGGAGGGATCTTCACAGATACGCAGTATTTT | CASSLTVAGGIFTDTQYF
- | TRBJ1-2 | TRBV2 | - | TGTGCCAGCACCGGGACGGCAATCTATGGCTACACCTTC | CASTGTAIYGYTF
- | TRBJ1-1 | TRBV20-1 | - | TGCAGTGCTAGGGTCGAAGACCTTAACACTGAAGCTTTCTTT | CSARVEDLNTEAFF
- | TRBJ2-7 | TRBV24-1 | few | TGTGCCACCCAGGAGCCCGGATCGTACGAGCAGTACTTC | CATQEPGSYEQYF
- | TRBJ2-7 | TRBV28 | - | TGTGCCAGCATTTCGGGGTCAAGCTCCTACGAGCAGTACTTC | CASISGSSSYEQYF
- | TRBJ2-1 | TRBV28 | - | TGTGCCAGCAGTTCGGCGGACTACAATGAGCAGTTCTTC | CASSSADYNEQFF
TRBD2 | TRBJ2-7 | TRBV28 | - | TGTGCCAGCAGTTTGACTAGCGGGAGAAAAAGGTACGAGCAGTACTTC | CASSLTSGRKRYEQYF
TRBD1 | TRBJ2-7 | TRBV7-9 | - | TGTGCCAGCAGTAACAGGGGGACCTACGAGCAGTACTTC | CASSNRGTYEQYF
- | TRBJ2-1 | TRBV19 | - | TGTGCCAGTAGTGATGGCGCCTACAATGAGCAGTTCTTC | CASSDGAYNEQFF
- | TRBJ2-3 | TRBV27 | - | TGTGCCAGCAGTCCGGACTACCCCAGCACAGATACGCAGTATTTT | CASSPDYPSTDTQYF
- | TRBJ1-4 | TRBV7-9 | - | TGTGCCAGCAGCTTCAGGGGTACTAATGAAAAACTGTTTTTT | CASSFRGTNEKLFF
TRBD2 | TRBJ2-7 | TRBV29-1 | - | TGCAGCGTTGTTTCAAGCGGGAGGGCCCTCTCCTACGAGCAGTACTTC | CSVVSSGRALSYEQYF
TRBD2 | TRBJ2-1 | TRBV25-1 | - | TGTGCCAGCAGTCCCGGGACTAGCGGGCTATACAATGAGCAGTTCTTC | CASSPGTSGLYNEQFF
- | TRBJ2-7 | TRBV4-2 | - | TGTGCCAGCAGCCAAAATTTGGGCTACGAGCAGTACTTC | CASSQNLGYEQYF
- | TRBJ2-1 | TRBV12-3/TRBV12-4 | - | TGTGCCAGCAGAACGGGATTGAGCTCCTACAATGAGCAGTTCTTC | CASRTGLSSYNEQFF
- | TRBJ1-2 | TRBV12-3/TRBV12-4 | - | TGTGCCAGCACCGGGAGGTACTATGGCTACACCTTC | CASTGRYYGYTF
- | TRBJ1-4 | TRBV27 | - | TGTGCCAGCAGTCCAGACAACTCTGAAAAACTGTTTTTT | CASSPDNSEKLFF
- | TRBJ1-1 | TRBV29-1 | - | TGCAGCGTTGATGCCCAGGGAGAAGCTTTCTTT | CSVDAQGEAFF
- | TRBJ2-7 | TRBV2 | - | TGTGCCAGCAGTGAAGCGACGGGGGATTACGAGCAGTACTTC | CASSEATGDYEQYF
- | TRBJ1-5 | TRBV12-3/TRBV12-4 | - | TGTGCCAGCGGTACAGGGAATCAGCCCCAGCATTTT | CASGTGNQPQHF
TRBD2 | TRBJ2-1 | TRBV6-2/TRBV6-3 | - | TGTGCCAGCAGTTACCCGCCGTGGGCGGGGGATACCTTAAATGAGCAGTTCTTC | CASSYPPWAGDTLNEQFF
- | TRBJ2-5 | TRBV20-1 | - | TGCAGTGCTAGGAGCCCGCGGTTACGCCGGGAGACCCAGTACTTC | CSARSPRLRRETQYF
- | TRBJ1-2 | TRBV20-1 | once | TGCAGTGCTAGGCGGGCCCAAAGGAACGCGGATCTATATGGCTACACCTTC | CSARRAQRNADLYGYTF